The T cell receptor beta chain described here comes from a study of early T cells in non-severe SARS-CoV-2 infection. This clonotype was detected many times. Using its own MiXCR run on the 5' RACE reads, TCRdb lists one record per CDR3 protein. The table shows tens of thousands of distinct CDR3 sequences, with roughly a sixth occurring only once. The CDR3 is 12 amino acids. Trimming removed 3 bases at V and 9 bases at J, with 11 bases between. Per germline, CDR1 SEHNR and CDR2 FQNEAQ (reference sequence). Material: whole blood, obtained at baseline. The TCR was taken from an adult who was a healthcare worker with PCR-confirmed SARS-CoV-2 infection or an uninfected control (not recorded which). The chain links TRBV7-9 to TRBJ2-5, with a tentative D call TRBD2 (5 bases). CDR3 bases: TGTGCCAGCAGCTTGCCCGACGGGGCCCAGTACTTC. It encodes CASSLPDGAQYF.